This TCR beta chain is drawn from a study of cytomegalovirus exposure and HLA in healthy donors. Whole-study results and caveats: Sequencing had likely introduced a cluster of highly shared sequence variants as an artifact. Later examination showed HLA-associated TCR beta chains had greater clonal expansion than equally common others.

V shed 2 bases and J shed 4 bases, with 16 bases lying between them. The CDR3 length is 16 residues. Germline CDR1 reads SEHNR; CDR2 reads FQNEAQ (reference sequence). PCR amplification relied on 60 Vbeta primers (plus 13 Jbeta primers). Sequenced by immunoSEQ multiplex PCR; TCRdb stores in-frame clones only, minus some. The sample lists about 60,000 clones, around 81% occurring once. Worth noting for this clone: Its antigen is undetermined.

The sequence derives from a male donor in good health and CMV-seronegative. The source material was PBMCs. The chain is built from TRBV7-9 and TRBJ2-3; possible D gene TRBD2, 6 bases. In DNA, the CDR3 is TGTGCCAGCAGCTTAAAGGGACTGTTTACCGCAGATACGCAGTATTTT. Protein: CASSLKGLFTADTQYF.